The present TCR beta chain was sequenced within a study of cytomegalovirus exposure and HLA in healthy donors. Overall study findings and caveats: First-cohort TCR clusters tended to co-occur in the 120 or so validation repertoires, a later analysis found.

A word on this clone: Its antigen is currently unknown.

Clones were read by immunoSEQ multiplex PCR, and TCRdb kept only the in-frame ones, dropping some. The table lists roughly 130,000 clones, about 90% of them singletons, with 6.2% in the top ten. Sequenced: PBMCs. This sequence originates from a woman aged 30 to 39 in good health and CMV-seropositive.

CDR3 nucleotides: TGCGCCAGCACCCAGACTAGCGGGAGTTCTGGACCTGAGCAGTTCTTC. It specifies CASTQTSGSSGPEQFF. The J gene is TRBJ2-1, the V gene TRBV5-1; TRBD2 aligns across 12 bases. The V segment lost 6 bases and the J segment 9 bases; nucleotides outside the gene matches: 13. The length of the CDR3 is 16 residues. CDR1 is SGHRS, CDR2 YFSETQ, per germline.